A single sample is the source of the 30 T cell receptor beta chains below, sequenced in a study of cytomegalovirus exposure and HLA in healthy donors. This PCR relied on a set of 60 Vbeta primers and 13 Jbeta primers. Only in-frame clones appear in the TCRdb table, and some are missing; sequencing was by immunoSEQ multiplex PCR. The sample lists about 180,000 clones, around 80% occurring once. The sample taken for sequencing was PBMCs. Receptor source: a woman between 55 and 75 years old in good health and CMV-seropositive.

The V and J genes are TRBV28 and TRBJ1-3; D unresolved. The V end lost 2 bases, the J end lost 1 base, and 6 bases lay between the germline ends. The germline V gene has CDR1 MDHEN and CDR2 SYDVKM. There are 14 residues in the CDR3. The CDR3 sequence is CASSLSASGNTIYF. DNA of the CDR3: TGTGCCAGCAGTTTAAGTGCGTCTGGAAACACCATATATTTT.

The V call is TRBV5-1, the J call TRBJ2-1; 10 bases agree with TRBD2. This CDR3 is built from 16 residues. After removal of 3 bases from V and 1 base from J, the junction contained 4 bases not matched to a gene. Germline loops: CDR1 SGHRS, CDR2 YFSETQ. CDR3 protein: CASSSTSGPSYNEQFF. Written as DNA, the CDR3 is TGCGCCAGCAGCTCGACTAGCGGGCCTTCCTACAATGAGCAGTTCTTC.

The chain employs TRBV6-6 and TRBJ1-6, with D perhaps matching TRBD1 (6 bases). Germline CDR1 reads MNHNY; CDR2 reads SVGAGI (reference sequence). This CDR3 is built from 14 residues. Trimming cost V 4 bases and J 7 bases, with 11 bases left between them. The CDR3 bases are TGTGCCAGCAGTTCAGGGGTAAGGAATTCACCCCTCCACTTT. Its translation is CASSSGVRNSPLHF.

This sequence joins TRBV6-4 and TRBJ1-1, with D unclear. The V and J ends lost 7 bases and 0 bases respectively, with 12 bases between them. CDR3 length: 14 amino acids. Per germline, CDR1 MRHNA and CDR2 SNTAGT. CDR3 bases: TGTGCCAGCAAGCTCCCAGGTATGAACACTGAAGCTTTCTTT. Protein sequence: CASKLPGMNTEAFF.

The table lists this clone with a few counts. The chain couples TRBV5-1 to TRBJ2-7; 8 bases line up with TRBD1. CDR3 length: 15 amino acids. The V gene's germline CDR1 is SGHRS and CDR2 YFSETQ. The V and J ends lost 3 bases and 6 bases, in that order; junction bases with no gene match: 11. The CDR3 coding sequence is TGCGCCAGCAGCTCGGCGGGCAGGGGGCAACTCGAGCAGTACTTC. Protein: CASSSAGRGQLEQYF.

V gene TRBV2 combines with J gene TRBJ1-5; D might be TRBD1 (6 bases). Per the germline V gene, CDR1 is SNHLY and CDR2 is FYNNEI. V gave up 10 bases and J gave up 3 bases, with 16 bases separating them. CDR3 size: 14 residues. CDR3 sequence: CATKSRTDNQPQHF. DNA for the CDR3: TGTGCCACCAAAAGTCGGACAGACAATCAGCCCCAGCATTTT.

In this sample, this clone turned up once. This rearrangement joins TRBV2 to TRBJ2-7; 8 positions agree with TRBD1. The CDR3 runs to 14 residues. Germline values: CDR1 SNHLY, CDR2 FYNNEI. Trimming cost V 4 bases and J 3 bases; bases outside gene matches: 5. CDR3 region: CASSAGQGNYEQYF. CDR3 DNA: TGTGCCAGCAGTGCCGGACAGGGAAACTACGAGCAGTACTTC.

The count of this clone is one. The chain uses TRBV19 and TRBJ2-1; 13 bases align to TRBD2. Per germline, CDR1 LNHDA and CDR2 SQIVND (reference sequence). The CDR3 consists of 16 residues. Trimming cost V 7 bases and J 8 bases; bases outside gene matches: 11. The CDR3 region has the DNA TGTGCCAGTACCGACCTAACTAGCGGGAGGGGCGATGAGCAGTTCTTC. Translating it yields CASTDLTSGRGDEQFF. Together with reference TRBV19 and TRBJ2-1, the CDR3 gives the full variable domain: DGGITQSPKYLFRKEGQNVTLSCEQNLNHDAMYWYRQDPGQGLRLIYYSQIVNDFQKGDIAEGYSVSREKKESFPLTVTSAQKNPTAFYLCASTDLTSGRGDEQFFGPGTRLTVL.

This CDR3 reads CASSRGGQVSNYGYTF. For the CDR3, the DNA is TGCGCCAGCAGCCGAGGGGGACAGGTCTCTAACTATGGCTACACCTTC. V is TRBV5-1 and J is TRBJ1-2, with 8 bases that match TRBD1. Germline loops: CDR1 SGHRS, CDR2 YFSETQ. With 4 bases clipped from V and 0 bases from J, the junction kept 8 bases outside the gene matches. This CDR3 has 16 amino acids.

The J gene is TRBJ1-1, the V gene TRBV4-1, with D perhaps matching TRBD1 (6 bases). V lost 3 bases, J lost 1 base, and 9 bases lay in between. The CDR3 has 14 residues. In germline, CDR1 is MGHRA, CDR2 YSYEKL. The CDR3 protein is CASSQETGNTEAFF. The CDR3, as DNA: TGCGCCAGCAGCCAGGAGACAGGGAACACTGAAGCTTTCTTT.

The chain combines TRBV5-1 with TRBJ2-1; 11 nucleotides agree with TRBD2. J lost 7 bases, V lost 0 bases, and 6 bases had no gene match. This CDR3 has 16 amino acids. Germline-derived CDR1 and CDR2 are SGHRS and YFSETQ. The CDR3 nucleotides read TGCGCCAGCAGCTTGGAGGGGACTAGCGGATGGAATGAGCAGTTCTTC. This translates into CASSLEGTSGWNEQFF.

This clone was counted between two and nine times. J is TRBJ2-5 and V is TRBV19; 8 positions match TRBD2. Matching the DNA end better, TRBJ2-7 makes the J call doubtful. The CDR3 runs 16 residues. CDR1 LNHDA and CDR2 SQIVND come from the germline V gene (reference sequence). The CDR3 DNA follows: TGTGCCAGTAGTCCGTTGAGCGGGGGCCACTCCTACGAGCAGTACTTC. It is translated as CASSPLSGGHSYEQYF.

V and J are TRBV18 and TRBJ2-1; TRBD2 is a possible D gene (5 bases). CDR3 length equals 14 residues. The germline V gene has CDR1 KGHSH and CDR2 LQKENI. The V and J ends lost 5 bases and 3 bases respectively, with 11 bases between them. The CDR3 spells CASSKSDYYNEQFF. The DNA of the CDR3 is TGTGCCAGCTCAAAATCTGACTACTACAATGAGCAGTTCTTC.

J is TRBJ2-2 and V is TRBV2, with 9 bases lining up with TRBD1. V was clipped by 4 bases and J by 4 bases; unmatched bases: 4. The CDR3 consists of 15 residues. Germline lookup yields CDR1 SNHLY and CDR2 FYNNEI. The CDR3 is CASSGRTGVTGELFF. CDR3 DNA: TGTGCCAGCAGTGGACGGACAGGGGTCACCGGGGAGCTGTTTTTT.

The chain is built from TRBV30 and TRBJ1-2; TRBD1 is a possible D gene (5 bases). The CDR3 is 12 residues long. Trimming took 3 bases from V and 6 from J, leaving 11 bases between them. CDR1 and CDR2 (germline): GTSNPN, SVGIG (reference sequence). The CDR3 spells CAWRTGGDGYTF. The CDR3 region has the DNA TGTGCCTGGAGAACAGGCGGAGATGGCTACACCTTC.

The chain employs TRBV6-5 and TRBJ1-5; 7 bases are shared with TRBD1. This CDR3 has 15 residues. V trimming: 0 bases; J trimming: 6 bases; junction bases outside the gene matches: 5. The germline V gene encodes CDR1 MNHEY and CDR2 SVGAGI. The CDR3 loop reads CASSYSGTVSQPQHF. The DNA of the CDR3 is TGTGCCAGCAGTTACTCGGGGACAGTTTCTCAGCCCCAGCATTTT.

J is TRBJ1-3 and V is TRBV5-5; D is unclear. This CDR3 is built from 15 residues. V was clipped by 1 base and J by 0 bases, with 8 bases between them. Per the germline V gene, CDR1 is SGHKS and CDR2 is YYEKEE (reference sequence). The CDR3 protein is CASSLTDYSGNTIYF. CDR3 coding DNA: TGTGCCAGCAGCTTGACCGACTACTCTGGAAACACCATATATTTT.

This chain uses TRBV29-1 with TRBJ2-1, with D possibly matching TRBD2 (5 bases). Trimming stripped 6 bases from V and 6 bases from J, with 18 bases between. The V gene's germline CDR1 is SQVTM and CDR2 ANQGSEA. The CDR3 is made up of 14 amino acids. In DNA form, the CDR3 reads TGCAGCGTGACCAGGACCCTAGCTGTCAATGAGCAGTTCTTC. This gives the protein CSVTRTLAVNEQFF.

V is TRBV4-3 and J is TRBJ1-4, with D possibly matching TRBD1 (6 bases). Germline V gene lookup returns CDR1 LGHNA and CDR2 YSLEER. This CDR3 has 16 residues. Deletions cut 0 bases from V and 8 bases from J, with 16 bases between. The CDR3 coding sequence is TGCGCCAGCAGCCAAGATTGGGGACACGGGAGGGAAAAACTGTTTTTT. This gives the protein CASSQDWGHGREKLFF.

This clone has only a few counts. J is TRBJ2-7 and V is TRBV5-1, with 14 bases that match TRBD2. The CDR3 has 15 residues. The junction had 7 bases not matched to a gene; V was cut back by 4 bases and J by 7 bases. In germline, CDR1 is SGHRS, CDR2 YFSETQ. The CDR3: CASSVGLAGGGEQYF. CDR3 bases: TGCGCCAGCAGCGTAGGACTAGCGGGAGGTGGTGAGCAGTACTTC.

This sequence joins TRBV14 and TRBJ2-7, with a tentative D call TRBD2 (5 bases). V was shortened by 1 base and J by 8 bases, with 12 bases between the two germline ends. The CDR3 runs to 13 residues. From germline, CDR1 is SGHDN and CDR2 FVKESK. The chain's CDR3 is CASSQVGEGKQYF. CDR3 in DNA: TGTGCCAGCAGCCAAGTCGGGGAAGGGAAGCAGTACTTC.

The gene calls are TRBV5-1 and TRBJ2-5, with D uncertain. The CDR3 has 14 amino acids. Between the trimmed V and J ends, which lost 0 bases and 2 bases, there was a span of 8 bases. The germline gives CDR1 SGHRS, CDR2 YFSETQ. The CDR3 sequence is CASSLDSTQETQYF. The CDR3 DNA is TGCGCCAGCAGCTTGGACAGTACACAAGAGACCCAGTACTTC.

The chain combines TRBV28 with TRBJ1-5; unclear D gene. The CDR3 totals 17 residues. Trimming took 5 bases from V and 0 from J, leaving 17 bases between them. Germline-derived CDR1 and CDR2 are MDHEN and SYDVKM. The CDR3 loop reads CASSPPGYRRSNQPQHF. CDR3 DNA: TGTGCCAGCAGTCCCCCCGGGTATAGGCGTAGCAATCAGCCCCAGCATTTT.

The CDR3 is CASSDKSRTSGYEQYF. In DNA form, the CDR3 reads TGTGCCAGCAGCGATAAGAGCCGGACTAGCGGCTACGAGCAGTACTTC. The chain carries TRBV4-2 and TRBJ2-7, with 10 bases identical to TRBD2. This CDR3 spans 16 amino acids. Germline loops: CDR1 LGHNA, CDR2 YNFKEQ. V shed 5 bases and J 3 bases; nucleotides not matched to a gene: 10.

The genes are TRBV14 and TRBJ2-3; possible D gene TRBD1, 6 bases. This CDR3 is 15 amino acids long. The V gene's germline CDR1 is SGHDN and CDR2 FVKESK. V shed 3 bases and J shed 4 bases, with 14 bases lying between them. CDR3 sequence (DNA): TGTGCCAGCAGCCACAACAGGGTCAGGGCAGATACGCAGTATTTT. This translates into CASSHNRVRADTQYF.

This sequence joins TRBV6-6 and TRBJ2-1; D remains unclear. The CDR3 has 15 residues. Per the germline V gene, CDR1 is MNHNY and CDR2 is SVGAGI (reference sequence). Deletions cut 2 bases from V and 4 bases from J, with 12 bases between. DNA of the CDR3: TGTGCCAGCAGTTACGGTCAGACTCTATACAATGAGCAGTTCTTC. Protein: CASSYGQTLYNEQFF.

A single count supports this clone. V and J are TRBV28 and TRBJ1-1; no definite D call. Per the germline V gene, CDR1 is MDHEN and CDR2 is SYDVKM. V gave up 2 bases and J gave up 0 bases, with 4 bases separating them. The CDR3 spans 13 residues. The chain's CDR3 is CASSLTMNTEAFF. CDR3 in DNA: TGTGCCAGCAGTTTAACTATGAACACTGAAGCTTTCTTT.

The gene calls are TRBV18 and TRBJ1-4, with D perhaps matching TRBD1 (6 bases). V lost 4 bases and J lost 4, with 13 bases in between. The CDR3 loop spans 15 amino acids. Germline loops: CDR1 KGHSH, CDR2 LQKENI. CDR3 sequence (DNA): TGTGCCAGCTCACGCTCAGGGGCCGTTAATGAAAAACTGTTTTTT. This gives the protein CASSRSGAVNEKLFF.

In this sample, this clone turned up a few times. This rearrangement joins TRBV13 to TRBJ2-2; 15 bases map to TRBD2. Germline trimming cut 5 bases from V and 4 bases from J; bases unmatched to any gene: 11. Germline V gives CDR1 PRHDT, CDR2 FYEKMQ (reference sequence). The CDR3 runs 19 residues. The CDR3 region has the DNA TGTGCCAGCAGCCCAGGACTAGCGGGAGGGCCACGCCGCACCGGGGAGCTGTTTTTT. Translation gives CASSPGLAGGPRRTGELFF.

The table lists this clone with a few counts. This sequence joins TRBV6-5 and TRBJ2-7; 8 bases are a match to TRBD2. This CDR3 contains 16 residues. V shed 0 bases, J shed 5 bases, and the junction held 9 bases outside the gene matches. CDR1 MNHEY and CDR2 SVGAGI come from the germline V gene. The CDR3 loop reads CASSYSERTSRNEQYF. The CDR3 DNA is TGTGCCAGCAGTTACTCGGAGCGGACTAGCCGCAACGAGCAGTACTTC.